Below, 3 T cell receptor beta chains from the same sample are listed, as sequenced in a study of T cell changes during pregnancy in multiple sclerosis. Assay used: immunoSEQ multiplex PCR; TCRdb lists only in-frame clones, some missing. The table shows around 96,000 clones, with approximately 92% occurring only once. The source material was peripheral blood, sampled in the first trimester of pregnancy. All receptors come from a female donor with multiple sclerosis, enrolled in a pregnancy study.

The V gene is TRBV5-1, the J gene TRBJ1-1; D gene uncertain. Germline V lookup: CDR1 SGHRS, CDR2 YFSETQ. The CDR3 totals 13 residues. V shed 5 bases and J shed 4 bases, with 12 bases lying between them. CDR3 in DNA: TGCGCCAGCAGTTATGGGCGACCCACTGAAGCTTTCTTT. It codes for CASSYGRPTEAFF.

V gene TRBV6-4 combines with J gene TRBJ2-1, with 9 bases identical to TRBD2. This CDR3 is 17 amino acids long. Looked up from germline, CDR1 is MRHNA and CDR2 is SNTAGT. V was pared by 2 bases and J by 9 bases, with 14 bases of the junction left unmatched. CDR3 nucleotide sequence: TGTGCCAGCAGTGACGAGGGTAGCGGGGGATATGCGGGTGAGCAGTTCTTC. Its translation: CASSDEGSGGYAGEQFF.

The rearrangement uses TRBV7-3 and TRBJ1-1; D may be TRBD1 (5 bases). Trimming removed 1 base from V and 3 bases from J, with 15 bases in between. CDR3 size: 16 residues. Germline lookup yields CDR1 SGHTA and CDR2 FQGTGA. CDR3 DNA sequence: TGTGCCAGCAGCTTAATCCAGCCCCGGGGGGACACTGAAGCTTTCTTT. The encoded protein is CASSLIQPRGDTEAFF.